This T cell receptor (beta chain) was found in a study of OX40 agonist ivuxolimab in advanced cancers. The protocol was immunoSEQ multiplex PCR, while the TCRdb copy is restricted to in-frame clones and leaves out a portion. The repertoire consists of tens of thousands of clones, with 70% to 90% occurring once and the leading ten covering approximately 0.28%. Trimming left V 0 bases short and J 9 bases short, with 15 bases between. The CDR3 loop spans 15 amino acids. The germline V gene has CDR1 MNHEY and CDR2 SMNVEV (reference sequence). The TCR comes from an adult with an advanced solid tumor such as melanoma, head and neck, liver or kidney cancer. The chain recombines TRBV27 with TRBJ1-5; the D gene is possibly TRBD1 (5 bases). The input for sequencing was CD4+ or CD8+ T cells sorted from blood, taken in a trial of the OX40 agonist ivuxolimab. CDR3 sequence (DNA): TGTGCCAGCAGTTTATCTGACAGTGGGCAAGGGCCCCAGCATTTT. Its protein is CASSLSDSGQGPQHF.